This is a list of T cell receptor beta chains from one sample in a study of blood T cell repertoires in COVID-19. Clones were sequenced by immunoSEQ multiplex PCR, and TCRdb holds only the in-frame ones, with some missing. The profile covers tens of thousands of clones, with more than 60% appearing a single time and more than 15% taken by the ten largest. The sample was peripheral blood. These TCRs come from a woman aged 45-65 years with active or convalescent COVID-19. Each CDR3 is given without its conserved first and last residue. D genes are given only for firm matches.

d_gene: NA; v_gene: TRBV19; j_gene: TRBJ2-2; CDR3aa: ASRKSGTGELF
d_gene: TRBD2; v_gene: TRBV3-1/TRBV3-2; j_gene: TRBJ2-1; CDR3aa: ASSRIAGIAYNEQF
d_gene: NA; v_gene: TRBV10-2; j_gene: TRBJ1-1; CDR3aa: ASSESPSGAF
d_gene: TRBD1; v_gene: TRBV12-3/TRBV12-4; j_gene: TRBJ2-3; CDR3aa: ASSSTGGNTQY
d_gene: NA; v_gene: TRBV10-3; j_gene: TRBJ2-3; CDR3aa: ASLAASTDTQY
d_gene: NA; v_gene: TRBV11-2; j_gene: TRBJ1-1; CDR3aa: ASSLALGRSRAF
d_gene: NA; v_gene: TRBV5-5; j_gene: TRBJ2-7; CDR3aa: ASSLGSGAQYEQY
d_gene: TRBD2; v_gene: TRBV9; j_gene: TRBJ2-5; CDR3aa: ASSPFGWGLAGFQETQY
d_gene: NA; v_gene: TRBV3-1/TRBV3-2; j_gene: TRBJ2-1; CDR3aa: ASSQVGSSSYNEQF
d_gene: NA; v_gene: TRBV30; j_gene: TRBJ1-3; CDR3aa: AWAPDWALDTIY
d_gene: TRBD1; v_gene: TRBV6-6; j_gene: TRBJ2-2; CDR3aa: ASSSGQGVGTGELF
d_gene: NA; v_gene: TRBV5-1; j_gene: TRBJ2-7; CDR3aa: ASSFRIAAYEQY
d_gene: TRBD1; v_gene: TRBV5-4; j_gene: TRBJ2-7; CDR3aa: ASSTGTGYEQY
d_gene: NA; v_gene: TRBV28; j_gene: TRBJ1-5; CDR3aa: ASSLSLSNQPQH
d_gene: NA; v_gene: TRBV4-2; j_gene: TRBJ2-6; CDR3aa: ASSQVVRAGANVLT
d_gene: NA; v_gene: TRBV7-9; j_gene: TRBJ1-6; CDR3aa: ASRSPGRSYNSPLH
d_gene: TRBD2; v_gene: TRBV24-1; j_gene: TRBJ2-5; CDR3aa: ATSDPASGSQETQY
d_gene: TRBD2; v_gene: TRBV29-1; j_gene: TRBJ2-2; CDR3aa: SVTSGGNTGELF
d_gene: TRBD1; v_gene: TRBV25-1; j_gene: TRBJ2-5; CDR3aa: ASSRTGWLGETQY
d_gene: TRBD2; v_gene: TRBV6-4; j_gene: TRBJ2-3; CDR3aa: ANPLRLAGGTDTQY
d_gene: TRBD2; v_gene: TRBV3-1/TRBV3-2; j_gene: TRBJ2-1; CDR3aa: ASSQLAAIYNEQF
d_gene: NA; v_gene: TRBV11-2; j_gene: TRBJ1-6; CDR3aa: ASSLGALPNSPLH
d_gene: TRBD2; v_gene: TRBV10-3; j_gene: TRBJ2-7; CDR3aa: AISDGAGRSSYEQY
d_gene: NA; v_gene: TRBV30; j_gene: TRBJ2-7; CDR3aa: AWSPPRSSYEQY
d_gene: NA; v_gene: TRBV5-1; j_gene: TRBJ2-2; CDR3aa: ASSPRRAGELF
d_gene: NA; v_gene: TRBV15; j_gene: TRBJ2-7; CDR3aa: ATSRGALMGEQY
d_gene: NA; v_gene: TRBV4-1; j_gene: TRBJ2-7; CDR3aa: ASSHLEGRSYEQY
d_gene: NA; v_gene: TRBV6-5; j_gene: TRBJ2-7; CDR3aa: ASSYSGLSREQY
d_gene: TRBD1; v_gene: TRBV4-1; j_gene: TRBJ1-6; CDR3aa: ASSHLTGTEARPLH
d_gene: NA; v_gene: TRBV30; j_gene: TRBJ2-5; CDR3aa: AWSRPGGEETQY
d_gene: NA; v_gene: TRBV11-2; j_gene: TRBJ2-7; CDR3aa: ASSPPVDEQY
d_gene: TRBD2; v_gene: TRBV9; j_gene: TRBJ2-1; CDR3aa: ASSPRTSGSGEQF
d_gene: TRBD2; v_gene: TRBV5-1; j_gene: TRBJ2-3; CDR3aa: ASSQQLAGTRITDTQY
d_gene: NA; v_gene: TRBV5-1; j_gene: TRBJ2-7; CDR3aa: ASSMDGPFLEQY
d_gene: TRBD1; v_gene: TRBV2; j_gene: TRBJ1-2; CDR3aa: ASRGTGSYGYT
d_gene: TRBD2; v_gene: TRBV19; j_gene: TRBJ2-1; CDR3aa: ASSIQAGVGEQF
d_gene: TRBD2; v_gene: TRBV4-2; j_gene: TRBJ2-1; CDR3aa: ASSQDGTSGANEQF
d_gene: TRBD1; v_gene: TRBV19; j_gene: TRBJ2-1; CDR3aa: ASSTGTGIYNEQF
d_gene: NA; v_gene: TRBV16; j_gene: TRBJ1-1; CDR3aa: ASSHKKGGGTEAF
d_gene: NA; v_gene: TRBV27; j_gene: TRBJ2-7; CDR3aa: ASSLSAGSYEQY
d_gene: NA; v_gene: TRBV6-5; j_gene: TRBJ1-4; CDR3aa: ASSYSRGTPEKLF
d_gene: NA; v_gene: TRBV19; j_gene: TRBJ2-6; CDR3aa: ASSRGFRANVLT
d_gene: NA; v_gene: TRBV3-1/TRBV3-2; j_gene: TRBJ2-1; CDR3aa: ASSPPLNSYSSYNEQF
d_gene: TRBD1; v_gene: TRBV5-1; j_gene: TRBJ2-2; CDR3aa: ASSMGQGNTGELF
d_gene: NA; v_gene: TRBV5-4; j_gene: TRBJ2-3; CDR3aa: ASRSEETDTQY